The 25 T cell receptor beta chains below come from one sample, sequenced in a study of beta chain features in type 1 diabetes. Study-wide results and limits: Type 1 diabetes patients had moderately but significantly shorter TCRB CDR3s in all four CD4+ subsets.

These receptors lack a known antigen. The isolated RNA, all of it, was reverse transcribed, so expressed TCRB transcripts were what got sequenced. TCRdb keeps only in-frame clones here, not all; method: immunoSEQ multiplex PCR. The data contain 680,000 or so clones, 10% to 15% of them seen just once; the ten biggest clones take up less than 0.025%. The specimen was naive CD4+ T cells from blood. Every receptor here comes from a man younger than 35 with type 1 diabetes.

The chain uses TRBV9 and TRBJ1-1, with D possibly being TRBD1 (5 bases). V was clipped by 7 bases and J by 4 bases, with 14 bases between them. Germline loops: CDR1 SGDLS, CDR2 YYNGEE. The CDR3 loop spans 13 amino acids. The CDR3 reads CASSLDGTTEAFF. The CDR3 nucleotides are TGTGCCAGCTCGCTGGATGGGACCACTGAAGCTTTCTTT.

V and J are TRBV5-4 and TRBJ2-3; the match to TRBD2 covers 8 bases. With 4 bases clipped from V and 8 bases from J, the junction kept 18 bases outside the gene matches. The germline CDR1 and CDR2 sequences are SGHNT and YYREEE (reference sequence). This CDR3 has 17 amino acids. CDR3 sequence reads: CASSPGGGGLMKGTQYF. The CDR3 coding sequence is TGTGCCAGCAGCCCGGGGGGCGGGGGGCTTATGAAGGGTACGCAGTATTTT.

This clone was observed a few times. The chain is built from TRBV18 and TRBJ1-3, with no clear D. The CDR3 runs to 13 residues. V was shortened by 10 bases and J by 0 bases, with 10 bases between the two germline ends. Germline CDR1 KGHSH, CDR2 LQKENI. This chain's CDR3 is CAIAPSSGNTIYF. The CDR3 coding sequence is TGTGCCATCGCCCCGAGCTCTGGAAACACCATATATTTT.

CDR3 DNA sequence: TGTGCCAGCAGCCGGAGCGAAAAGACTGAAGCTTTCTTT. It specifies CASSRSEKTEAFF. The chain couples TRBV7-9 to TRBJ1-1; D gene unclear. V lost 5 bases to trimming and J lost 5 bases, with 12 bases between them. CDR3 length equals 13 residues. Germline V lookup: CDR1 SEHNR, CDR2 FQNEAQ (reference sequence).

This clone was counted between two and nine times. This chain joins TRBV5-6 and TRBJ1-2; 7 positions match TRBD1. V dropped 4 bases and J dropped 3; count of bases not matched to a gene: 3. CDR1 is SGHDT and CDR2 is YYEEEE in the germline V gene. The CDR3 has 13 amino acids. The chain's CDR3 is CASSHDRDYGYTF. The CDR3 coding sequence is TGTGCCAGCAGCCATGACAGGGACTATGGCTACACCTTC.

This clone was observed a few times. V is TRBV9 and J is TRBJ1-1; no reliable D call. Germline V gene lookup returns CDR1 SGDLS and CDR2 YYNGEE. V lost 0 bases and J lost 7, with 10 bases in between. This CDR3 region has 13 residues. In DNA, the CDR3 is TGTGCCAGCAGCGTAGGGAGGAAGGGTGAAGCTTTCTTT. Residues: CASSVGRKGEAFF.

This clone was counted only a few times. The rearrangement joins TRBV14 to TRBJ2-5; D gene unclear. Germline CDR1 SGHDN, CDR2 FVKESK. The CDR3 loop spans 14 amino acids. V shed 1 base and J shed 10 bases, with 16 bases lying between them. As DNA, the CDR3 is TGTGCCAGCAGCCAAGTCTCCACCGTGGGGTTCCAGTACTTC. Translated, it gives CASSQVSTVGFQYF.

The chain has TRBV5-6 and TRBJ2-2; 7 bases map to TRBD1. The CDR3 sequence is 15 residues long. V lost 3 bases to trimming and J lost 2 bases; unmatched junction nucleotides: 4. Germline V gives CDR1 SGHDT, CDR2 YYEEEE. CDR3 sequence reads: CASSSTGTNTGELFF. CDR3 sequence (DNA): TGTGCCAGCAGCTCGACAGGGACCAACACCGGGGAGCTGTTTTTT. The full variable domain, with the rest looked up from reference TRBV5-6 and TRBJ2-2, is DAGVTQSPTHLIKTRGQQVTLRCSPKSGHDTVSWYQQALGQGPQFIFQYYEEEERQRGNFPDRFSGHQFPNYSSELNVNALLLGDSALYLCASSSTGTNTGELFFGEGSRLTVL.

This clone turned up a few times. The chain is built from TRBV7-2 and TRBJ2-6; the D gene is possibly TRBD1 (7 bases). Germline V gene data show CDR1 as SGHTA and CDR2 as FQGNSA. Trimming removed 3 bases from V and 0 bases from J, with 12 bases in between. The CDR3 is 17 residues long. The CDR3: CASSFRGAGSGANVLTF. The CDR3 DNA is TGTGCCAGCAGCTTCAGGGGGGCGGGCTCTGGGGCCAACGTCCTGACTTTC.

This clone was counted between two and nine times. The chain carries TRBV5-8 and TRBJ1-2; 7 nucleotides match TRBD1. V gave up 4 bases and J gave up 12 bases; unmatched junction bases: 6. This CDR3 has 11 amino acids. The germline CDR1 and CDR2 sequences are SGHTS and YDEGEE. The CDR3 protein is CASSRDSGNTF. The DNA for the CDR3 is TGTGCCAGCAGCAGGGACAGCGGAAACACCTTC.

This chain links TRBV11-2 with TRBJ1-1, with D tentatively TRBD1 (5 bases). Germline V CDR1 and CDR2: SGHAT, FQNNGV. The CDR3 covers 17 residues. The V end was cut by 7 bases, the J end by 3 bases, with 24 bases between. CDR3 sequence reads: CASTFGEGNRWDTEAFF. The CDR3 coding sequence is TGTGCCAGCACCTTTGGAGAGGGGAATCGATGGGACACTGAAGCTTTCTTT.

The chain has TRBV28 and TRBJ2-3, with 7 bases identical to TRBD2. The CDR3 is made up of 15 amino acids. Germline V gene sequence: CDR1 MDHEN, CDR2 SYDVKM. J was trimmed by 1 base and V by 5 bases; bases with no gene match: 6. The CDR3 nucleotides read TGTGCCAGCAGTCCCCCTCGGGGGGGCACAGATACGCAGTATTTT. Amino acids: CASSPPRGGTDTQYF.

The genes are TRBV30 and TRBJ1-5; 7 positions agree with TRBD1. The CDR3 contains 14 residues. Trimming removed 6 bases from V and 5 bases from J; junction bases left unmatched: 10. The germline V gene encodes CDR1 GTSNPN and CDR2 SVGIG (reference sequence). The CDR3 protein is CACTVGTADQPQHF. CDR3 DNA sequence: TGTGCCTGCACTGTTGGGACAGCAGATCAGCCCCAGCATTTT.

This clone was seen more than once but under ten times. In DNA form, the CDR3 reads TGTGCCAGCAGCCGGGGTACTAATTCACCCCTCCACTTT. It specifies CASSRGTNSPLHF. The genes are TRBV6-5 and TRBJ1-6; no reliable D call. The CDR3 loop spans 13 amino acids. Germline V gives CDR1 MNHEY, CDR2 SVGAGI. The V end lost 6 bases, the J end lost 6 bases, and 9 bases lay between the germline ends.

This clone was counted a few times. The genes are TRBV25-1 and TRBJ2-6, with TRBD1 identical over 9 bases. The CDR3 contains 18 residues. V dropped 3 bases and J dropped 0; count of bases not matched to a gene: 6. Germline V gives CDR1 MGHDK, CDR2 SYGVNS. CDR3: CASSEFGTGSSGANVLTF. DNA of the CDR3: TGTGCCAGCAGTGAGTTTGGGACAGGGAGCTCTGGGGCCAACGTCCTGACTTTC.

This clone has just a few counts. The CDR3 is CASIPGLSSDTQYF. The DNA of the CDR3 is TGTGCCAGCATTCCCGGACTCTCCTCAGATACGCAGTATTTT. The chain links TRBV6-6 to TRBJ2-3; D is possibly TRBD2 (5 bases). Germline CDR1 MNHNY, CDR2 SVGAGI (reference sequence). This CDR3 contains 14 residues. V lost 7 bases and J lost 4, with 15 bases in between.

The CDR3 coding sequence is TGTGCCAGCAGGAAACAGGGCTATGAGCAGTTCTTC. It is translated as CASRKQGYEQFF. The J gene is TRBJ2-1, the V gene TRBV2; the D gene is possibly TRBD1 (6 bases). This CDR3 comprises 12 residues. Trimming pared 6 bases from V and 8 bases from J, leaving 11 bases between. Germline CDR1 SNHLY, CDR2 FYNNEI.

This clone has only a few counts. The rearrangement uses TRBV7-2 and TRBJ2-3; D might be TRBD2 (5 bases). CDR1 and CDR2 from the germline V gene are SGHTA and FQGNSA. The CDR3 extends over 12 amino acids. Trimming removed 2 bases from V and 9 bases from J, with 9 bases in between. CDR3 loop: CASSLPGGTQYF. CDR3 in DNA: TGTGCCAGCAGCTTACCGGGCGGGACGCAGTATTTT.

This clone was counted only a few times. The chain carries TRBV7-6 and TRBJ1-6; D ambiguous. This CDR3 region has 13 residues. The V and J ends lost 3 bases and 9 bases respectively, with 9 bases between them. CDR1 is SGHVS and CDR2 is FNYEAQ in the germline V gene. CDR3 in DNA: TGTGCCAGCAGCTTTAGTCCGGGTTCACCCCTCCACTTT. It codes for CASSFSPGSPLHF.

This clone was observed a handful of times. V usage is TRBV29-1 and J usage is TRBJ1-1; D is unresolved. The germline V gene encodes CDR1 SQVTM and CDR2 ANQGSEA. CDR3 length equals 16 residues. V lost 6 bases and J lost 0, with 20 bases in between. The CDR3 sequence: CSVSGRGWEVNTEAFF. Here the CDR3 DNA reads TGCAGCGTGTCCGGGCGGGGATGGGAGGTGAACACTGAAGCTTTCTTT.

This clone was seen only a few times. The V gene is TRBV25-1, the J gene TRBJ1-6, with D unresolved. This CDR3 has 12 amino acids. V was pared by 4 bases and J by 10 bases, with 8 bases between. Germline loops: CDR1 MGHDK, CDR2 SYGVNS. This CDR3 is CASSVFSSPLHF. The DNA for the CDR3 is TGTGCCAGCAGTGTATTTTCCTCACCCCTCCACTTT.

This clone occurred a few times. The CDR3 region is CASSHGTGRMITEAFF. The CDR3 DNA sequence: TGTGCCAGCAGCCATGGGACAGGTAGAATGATCACTGAAGCTTTCTTT. This sequence joins TRBV13 and TRBJ1-1, with 8 nucleotides matching TRBD1. Germline trimming cut 5 bases from V and 4 bases from J; bases unmatched to any gene: 12. The germline gives CDR1 PRHDT, CDR2 FYEKMQ (reference sequence). The CDR3 length is 16 residues.

There are a few counts of this clone. The chain couples TRBV5-1 to TRBJ2-5, with 10 bases aligning to TRBD2. CDR3 size: 16 residues. Germline assignment: CDR1 SGHRS and CDR2 YFSETQ. J was trimmed by 5 bases and V by 1 base; bases with no gene match: 8. The CDR3 is CASSLLSGGADETQYF. The CDR3 nucleotides are TGCGCCAGCAGCTTGCTGAGCGGGGGGGCCGATGAGACCCAGTACTTC.

A few counts support this clone. This sequence joins TRBV2 and TRBJ2-3; D unresolved. The CDR3 is 13 amino acids. The ends were cut back, 6 bases at V and 1 base at J, with 8 bases in the middle. CDR1 and CDR2 from the germline V gene are SNHLY and FYNNEI. Here the CDR3 reads CASRIPGTDTQYF. DNA of the CDR3: TGTGCCAGCAGAATACCGGGCACAGATACGCAGTATTTT.

The J gene is TRBJ1-2, the V gene TRBV10-3; 8 bases line up with TRBD1. V gave up 6 bases and J gave up 3 bases; unmatched junction bases: 3. The CDR3 has 13 amino acids. Germline lookup yields CDR1 ENHRY and CDR2 SYGVKD. This CDR3 reads CAIRQGEDYGYTF. The CDR3 DNA reads TGTGCCATCAGACAGGGGGAGGACTATGGCTACACCTTC.